The T cell receptor beta chain under discussion was sequenced for a study of cytomegalovirus exposure and HLA in healthy donors. Study results and limitations: The productive fraction for most TCR beta V segments was about 90% or about 30% in an earlier analysis.

Researchers ran the PCR with 60 Vbeta and 13 Jbeta primers. Profiled with immunoSEQ multiplex PCR; TCRdb holds only in-frame clones, not every one. The data contain about 260,000 clones, 70% to 90% of them singletons. V dropped 5 bases and J dropped 2; count of bases not matched to a gene: 7. Germline V gene sequence: CDR1 SGHTA, CDR2 FQGNSA. The CDR3 runs to 16 residues. As for this clone: Its antigen is unidentified.

The specimen was PBMCs. This TCR was sampled from a middle-aged woman in good health and CMV-seropositive. V is TRBV7-2 and J is TRBJ2-3, with 10 bases that match TRBD2. DNA for the CDR3: TGTGCCAGCAGCCCAACCGGGACTAGCGTCACAGATACGCAGTATTTT. Amino acid sequence: CASSPTGTSVTDTQYF.